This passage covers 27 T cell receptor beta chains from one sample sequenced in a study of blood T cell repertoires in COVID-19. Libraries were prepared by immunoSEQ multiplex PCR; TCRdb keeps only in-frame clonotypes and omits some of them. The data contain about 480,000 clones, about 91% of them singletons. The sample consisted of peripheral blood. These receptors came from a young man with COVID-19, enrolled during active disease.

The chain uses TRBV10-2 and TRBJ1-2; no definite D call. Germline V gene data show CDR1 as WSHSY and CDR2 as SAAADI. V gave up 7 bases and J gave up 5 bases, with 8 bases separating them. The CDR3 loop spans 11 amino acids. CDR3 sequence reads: CASTTGYGYTF. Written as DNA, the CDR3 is TGCGCCAGCACTACGGGATATGGCTACACCTTC.

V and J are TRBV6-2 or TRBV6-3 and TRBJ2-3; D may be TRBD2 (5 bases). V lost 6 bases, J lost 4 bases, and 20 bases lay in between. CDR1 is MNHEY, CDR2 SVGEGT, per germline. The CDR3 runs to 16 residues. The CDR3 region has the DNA TGTGCCAGCAGCCCCGTTCATGCGGGCGATGCAGATACGCAGTATTTT. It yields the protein CASSPVHAGDADTQYF.

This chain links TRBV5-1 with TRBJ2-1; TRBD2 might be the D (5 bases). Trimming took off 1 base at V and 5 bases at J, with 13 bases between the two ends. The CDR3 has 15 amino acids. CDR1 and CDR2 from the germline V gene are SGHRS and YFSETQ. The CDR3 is CASSLSGERDNEQFF. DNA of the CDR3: TGCGCCAGCAGCTTGAGTGGGGAGAGGGACAATGAGCAGTTCTTC.

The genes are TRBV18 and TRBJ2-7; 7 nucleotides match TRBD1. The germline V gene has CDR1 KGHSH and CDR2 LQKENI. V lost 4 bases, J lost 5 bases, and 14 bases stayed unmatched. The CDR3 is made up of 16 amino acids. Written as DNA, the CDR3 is TGTGCCAGCTCACTTGGAGCGCGGACAGGCGGCAACGAGCAGTACTTC. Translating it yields CASSLGARTGGNEQYF.

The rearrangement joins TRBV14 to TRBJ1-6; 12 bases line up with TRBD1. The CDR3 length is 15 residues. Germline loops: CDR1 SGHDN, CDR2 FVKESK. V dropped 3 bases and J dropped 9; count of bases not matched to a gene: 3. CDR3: CASSHGTGGFSPLHF. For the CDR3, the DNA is TGTGCCAGCAGCCACGGGACAGGGGGCTTTTCACCCCTCCACTTT. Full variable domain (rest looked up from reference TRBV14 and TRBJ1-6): EAGVTQFPSHSVIEKGQTVTLRCDPISGHDNLYWYRRVMGKEIKFLLHFVKESKQDESGMPNNRFLAERTGGTYSTLKVQPAELEDSGVYFCASSHGTGGFSPLHFGNGTRLTVT.

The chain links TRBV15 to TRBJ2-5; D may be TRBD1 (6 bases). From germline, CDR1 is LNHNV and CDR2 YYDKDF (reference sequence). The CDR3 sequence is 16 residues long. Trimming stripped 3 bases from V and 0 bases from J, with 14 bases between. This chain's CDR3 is CATSSPWDTDQETQYF. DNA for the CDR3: TGTGCCACCAGCAGTCCTTGGGACACCGACCAAGAGACCCAGTACTTC. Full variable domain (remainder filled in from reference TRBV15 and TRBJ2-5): DAMVIQNPRYQVTQFGKPVTLSCSQTLNHNVMYWYQQKSSQAPKLLFHYYDKDFNNEADTPDNFQSRRPNTSFCFLDIRSPGLGDTAMYLCATSSPWDTDQETQYFGPGTRLLVL.

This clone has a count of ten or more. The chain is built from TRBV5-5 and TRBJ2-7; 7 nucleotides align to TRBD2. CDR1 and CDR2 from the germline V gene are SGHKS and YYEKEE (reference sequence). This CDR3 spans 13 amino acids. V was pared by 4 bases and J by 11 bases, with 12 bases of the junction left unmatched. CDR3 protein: CASSIDAGVREYF. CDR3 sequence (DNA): TGTGCCAGCAGCATAGACGCGGGGGTGAGGGAGTACTTC.

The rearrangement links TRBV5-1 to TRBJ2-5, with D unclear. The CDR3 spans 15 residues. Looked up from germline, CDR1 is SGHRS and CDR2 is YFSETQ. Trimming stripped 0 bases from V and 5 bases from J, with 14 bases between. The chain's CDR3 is CASSLASAVRETQYF. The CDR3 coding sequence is TGCGCCAGCAGCTTGGCCTCGGCGGTCCGGGAGACCCAGTACTTC.

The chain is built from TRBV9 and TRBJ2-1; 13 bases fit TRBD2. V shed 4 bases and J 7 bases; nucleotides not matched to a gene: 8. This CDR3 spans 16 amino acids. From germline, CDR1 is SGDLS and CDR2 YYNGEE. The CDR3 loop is CASSLRLAGGWNEQFF. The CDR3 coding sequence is TGTGCCAGCAGCCTCCGACTAGCGGGAGGTTGGAATGAGCAGTTCTTC.

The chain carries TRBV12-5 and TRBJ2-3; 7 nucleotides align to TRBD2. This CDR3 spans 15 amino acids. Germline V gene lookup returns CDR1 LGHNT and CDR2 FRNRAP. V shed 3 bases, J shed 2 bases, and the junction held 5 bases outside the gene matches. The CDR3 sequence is CASGLRGRATDTQYF. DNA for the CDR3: TGTGCTAGTGGTTTAAGAGGGAGGGCCACAGATACGCAGTATTTT.

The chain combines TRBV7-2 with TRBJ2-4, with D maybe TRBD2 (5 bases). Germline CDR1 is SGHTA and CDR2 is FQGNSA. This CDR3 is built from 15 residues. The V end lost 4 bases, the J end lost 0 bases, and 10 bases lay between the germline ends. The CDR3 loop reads CASSSPSTAKNIQYF. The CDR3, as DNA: TGTGCCAGCAGCTCCCCTAGCACAGCCAAAAACATTCAGTACTTC.

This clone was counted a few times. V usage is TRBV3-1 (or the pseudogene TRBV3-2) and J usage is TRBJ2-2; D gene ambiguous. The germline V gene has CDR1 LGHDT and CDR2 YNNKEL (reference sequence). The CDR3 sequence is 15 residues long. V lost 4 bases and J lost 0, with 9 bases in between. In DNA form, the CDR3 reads TGTGCCAGCAGCCGTAACACCGCGAACACCGGGGAGCTGTTTTTT. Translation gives CASSRNTANTGELFF.

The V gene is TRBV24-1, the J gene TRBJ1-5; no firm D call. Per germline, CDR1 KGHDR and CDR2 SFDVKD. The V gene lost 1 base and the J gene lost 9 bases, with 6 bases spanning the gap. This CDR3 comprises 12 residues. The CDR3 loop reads CATSDFFGPQHF. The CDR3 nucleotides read TGTGCCACCAGTGATTTTTTCGGGCCCCAGCATTTT.

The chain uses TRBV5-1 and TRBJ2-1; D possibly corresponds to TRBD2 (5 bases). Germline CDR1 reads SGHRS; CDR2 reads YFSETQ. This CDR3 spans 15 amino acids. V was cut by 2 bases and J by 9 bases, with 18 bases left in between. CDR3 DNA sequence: TGCGCCAGCAGCTTTACTAGTTGGAGGTCCGGTGAGCAGTTCTTC. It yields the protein CASSFTSWRSGEQFF.

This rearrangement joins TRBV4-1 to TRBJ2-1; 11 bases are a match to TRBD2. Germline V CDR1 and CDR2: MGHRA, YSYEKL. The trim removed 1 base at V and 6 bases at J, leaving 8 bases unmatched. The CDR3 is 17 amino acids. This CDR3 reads CASSQAFGTSGSNEQFF. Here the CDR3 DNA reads TGCGCCAGCAGCCAAGCATTTGGTACTAGCGGGAGCAATGAGCAGTTCTTC.

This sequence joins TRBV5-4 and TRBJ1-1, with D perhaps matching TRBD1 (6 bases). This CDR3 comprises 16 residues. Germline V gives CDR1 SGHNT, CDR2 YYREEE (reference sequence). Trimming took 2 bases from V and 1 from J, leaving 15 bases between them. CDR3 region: CASSFRGSGRNTEAFF. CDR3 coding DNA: TGTGCCAGCAGCTTCAGGGGCTCGGGACGGAACACTGAAGCTTTCTTT.

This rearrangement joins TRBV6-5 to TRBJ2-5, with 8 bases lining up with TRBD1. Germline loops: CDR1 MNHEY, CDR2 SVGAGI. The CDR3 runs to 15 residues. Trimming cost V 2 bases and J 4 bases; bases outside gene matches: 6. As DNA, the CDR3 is TGTGCCAGCAGTTACGACAGGGGTGAGGCAGAGACCCAGTACTTC. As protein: CASSYDRGEAETQYF.

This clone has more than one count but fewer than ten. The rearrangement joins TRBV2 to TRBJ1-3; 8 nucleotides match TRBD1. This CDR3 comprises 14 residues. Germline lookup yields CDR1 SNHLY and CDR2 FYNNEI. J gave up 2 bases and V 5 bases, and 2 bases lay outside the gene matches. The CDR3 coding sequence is TGTGCCAGCAGTTCACAGGGGGCTGGAAACACCATATATTTT. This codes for CASSSQGAGNTIYF.

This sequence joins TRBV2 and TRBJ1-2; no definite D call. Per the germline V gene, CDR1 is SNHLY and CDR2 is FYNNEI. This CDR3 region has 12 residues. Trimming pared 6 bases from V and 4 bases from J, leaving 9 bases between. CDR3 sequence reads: CASRTLFYGYTF. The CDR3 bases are TGTGCCAGCAGGACTCTCTTCTATGGCTACACCTTC. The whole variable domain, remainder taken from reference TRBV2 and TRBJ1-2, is EPEVTQTPSHQVTQMGQEVILRCVPISNHLYFYWYRQILGQKVEFLVSFYNNEISEKSEIFDDQFSVERPDGSNFTLKIRSTKLEDSAMYFCASRTLFYGYTFGSGTRLTVV.

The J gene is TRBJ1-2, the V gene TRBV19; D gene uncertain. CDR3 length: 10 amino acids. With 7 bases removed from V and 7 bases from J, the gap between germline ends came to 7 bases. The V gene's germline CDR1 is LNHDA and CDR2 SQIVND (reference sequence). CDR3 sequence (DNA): TGTGCCAGTAAGGGAGGTGGCTACACCTTC. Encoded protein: CASKGGGYTF.

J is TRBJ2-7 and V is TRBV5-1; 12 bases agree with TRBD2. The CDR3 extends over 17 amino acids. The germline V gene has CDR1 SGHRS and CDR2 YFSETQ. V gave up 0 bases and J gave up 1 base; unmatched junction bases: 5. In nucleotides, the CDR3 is TGCGCCAGCAGCTTGGCGTCGGGACTAGCGGGTTCCTACGAGCAGTACTTC. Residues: CASSLASGLAGSYEQYF.

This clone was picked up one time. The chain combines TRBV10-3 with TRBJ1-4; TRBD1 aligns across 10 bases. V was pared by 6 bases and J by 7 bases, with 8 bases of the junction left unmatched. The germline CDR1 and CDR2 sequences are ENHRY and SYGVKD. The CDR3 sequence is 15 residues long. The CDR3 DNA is TGTGCCATCAGACCCGGGACAGGGGATTCTGAAAAACTGTTTTTT. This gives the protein CAIRPGTGDSEKLFF.

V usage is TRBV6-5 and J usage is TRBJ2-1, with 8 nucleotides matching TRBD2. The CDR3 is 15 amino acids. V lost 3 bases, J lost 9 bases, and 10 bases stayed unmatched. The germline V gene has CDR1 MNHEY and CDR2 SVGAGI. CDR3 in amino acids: CASSYTGGPGGEQFF. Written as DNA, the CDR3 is TGTGCCAGCAGTTATACGGGAGGGCCCGGCGGTGAGCAGTTCTTC.

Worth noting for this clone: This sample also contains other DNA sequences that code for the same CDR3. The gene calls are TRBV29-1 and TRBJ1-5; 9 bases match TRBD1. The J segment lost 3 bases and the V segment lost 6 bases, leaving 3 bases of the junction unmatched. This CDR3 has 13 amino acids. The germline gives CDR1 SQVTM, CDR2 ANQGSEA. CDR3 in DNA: TGCAGCGTGGGGACAGGGAACAATCAGCCCCAGCATTTT. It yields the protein CSVGTGNNQPQHF.

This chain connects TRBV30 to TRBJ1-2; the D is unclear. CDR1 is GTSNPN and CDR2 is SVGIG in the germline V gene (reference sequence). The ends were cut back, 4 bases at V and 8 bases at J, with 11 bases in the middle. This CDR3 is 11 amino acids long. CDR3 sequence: CAWNNAGGYTF. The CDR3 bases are TGTGCCTGGAACAACGCCGGGGGCTACACCTTC.

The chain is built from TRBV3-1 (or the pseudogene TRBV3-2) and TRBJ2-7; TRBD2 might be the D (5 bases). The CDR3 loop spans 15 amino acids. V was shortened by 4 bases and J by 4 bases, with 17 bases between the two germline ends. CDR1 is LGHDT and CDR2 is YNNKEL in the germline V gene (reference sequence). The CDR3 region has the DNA TGTGCCAGCAGCCCCCAAAGGGCCGAGGGATACGAGCAGTACTTC. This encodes CASSPQRAEGYEQYF.

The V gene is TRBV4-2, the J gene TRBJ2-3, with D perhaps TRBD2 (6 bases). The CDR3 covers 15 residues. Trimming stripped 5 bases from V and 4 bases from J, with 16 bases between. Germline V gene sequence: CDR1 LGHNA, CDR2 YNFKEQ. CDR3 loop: CASSVGGLKADTQYF. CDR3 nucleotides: TGTGCCAGCAGCGTTGGGGGACTCAAAGCAGATACGCAGTATTTT.